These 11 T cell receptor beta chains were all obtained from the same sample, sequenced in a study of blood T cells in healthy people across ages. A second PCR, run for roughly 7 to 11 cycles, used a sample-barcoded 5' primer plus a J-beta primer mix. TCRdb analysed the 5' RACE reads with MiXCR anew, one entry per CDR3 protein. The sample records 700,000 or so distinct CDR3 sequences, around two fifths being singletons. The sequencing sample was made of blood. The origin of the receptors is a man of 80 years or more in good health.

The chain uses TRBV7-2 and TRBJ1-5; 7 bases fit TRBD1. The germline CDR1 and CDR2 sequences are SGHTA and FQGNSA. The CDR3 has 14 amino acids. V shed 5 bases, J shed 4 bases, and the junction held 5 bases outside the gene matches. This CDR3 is CASSKGQNNQPQHF. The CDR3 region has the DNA TGTGCCAGCAGCAAGGGACAGAATAATCAGCCCCAGCATTTT. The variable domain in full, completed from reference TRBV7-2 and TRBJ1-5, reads GAGVSQSPSNKVTEKGKDVELRCDPISGHTALYWYRQSLGQGLEFLIYFQGNSAPDKSGLPSDRFSAERTGGSVSTLTIQRTQQEDSAVYLCASSKGQNNQPQHFGDGTRLSIL.

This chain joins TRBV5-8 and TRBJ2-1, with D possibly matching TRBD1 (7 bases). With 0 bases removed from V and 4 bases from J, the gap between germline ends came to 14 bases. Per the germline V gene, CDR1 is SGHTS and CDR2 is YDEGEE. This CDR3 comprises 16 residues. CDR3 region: CASSLDAGGRYNEQFF. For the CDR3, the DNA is TGTGCCAGCAGCTTGGACGCAGGGGGGCGGTACAATGAGCAGTTCTTC.

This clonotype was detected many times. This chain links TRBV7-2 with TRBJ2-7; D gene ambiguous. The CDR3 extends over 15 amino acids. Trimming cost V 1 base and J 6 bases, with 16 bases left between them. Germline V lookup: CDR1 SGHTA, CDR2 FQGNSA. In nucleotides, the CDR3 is TGTGCCAGCAGCTTAGGGCCTGGTCCGTTTTCCGAGCAGTACTTC. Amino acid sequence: CASSLGPGPFSEQYF. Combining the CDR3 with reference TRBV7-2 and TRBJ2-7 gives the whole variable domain GAGVSQSPSNKVTEKGKDVELRCDPISGHTALYWYRQSLGQGLEFLIYFQGNSAPDKSGLPSDRFSAERTGGSVSTLTIQRTQQEDSAVYLCASSLGPGPFSEQYFGPGTRLTVT.

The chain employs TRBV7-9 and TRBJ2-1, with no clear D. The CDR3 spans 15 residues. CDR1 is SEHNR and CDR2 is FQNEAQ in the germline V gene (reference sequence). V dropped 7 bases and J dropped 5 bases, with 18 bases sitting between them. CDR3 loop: CASTPAPQDHNEQFF. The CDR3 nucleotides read TGTGCCAGCACCCCGGCCCCGCAGGATCACAATGAGCAGTTCTTC. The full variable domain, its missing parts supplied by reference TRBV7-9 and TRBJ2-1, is DTGVSQNPRHKITKRGQNVTFRCDPISEHNRLYWYRQTLGQGPEFLTYFQNEAQLEKSRLLSDRFSAERPKGSFSTLEIQRTEQGDSAMYLCASTPAPQDHNEQFFGPGTRLTVL.

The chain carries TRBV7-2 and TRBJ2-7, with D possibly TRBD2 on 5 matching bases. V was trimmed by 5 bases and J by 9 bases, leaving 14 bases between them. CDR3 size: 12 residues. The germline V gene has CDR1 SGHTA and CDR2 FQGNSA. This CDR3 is CASSAGIDAQYF. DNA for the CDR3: TGTGCCAGCAGCGCCGGGATCGACGCGCAGTACTTC.

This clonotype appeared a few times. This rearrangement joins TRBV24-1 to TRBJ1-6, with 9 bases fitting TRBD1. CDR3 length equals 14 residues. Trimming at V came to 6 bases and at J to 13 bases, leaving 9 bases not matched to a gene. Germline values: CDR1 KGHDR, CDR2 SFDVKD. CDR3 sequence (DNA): TGTGCCACCAGTTTAAAGGACAGGGGTGACCCCCTCCACTTT. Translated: CATSLKDRGDPLHF.

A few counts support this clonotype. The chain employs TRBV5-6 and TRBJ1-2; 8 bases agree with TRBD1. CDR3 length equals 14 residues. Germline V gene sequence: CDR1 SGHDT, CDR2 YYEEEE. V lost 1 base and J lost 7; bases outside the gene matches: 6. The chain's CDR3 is CASSLYQGASGYTF. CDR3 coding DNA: TGTGCCAGCAGCTTGTACCAGGGGGCATCTGGCTACACCTTC.

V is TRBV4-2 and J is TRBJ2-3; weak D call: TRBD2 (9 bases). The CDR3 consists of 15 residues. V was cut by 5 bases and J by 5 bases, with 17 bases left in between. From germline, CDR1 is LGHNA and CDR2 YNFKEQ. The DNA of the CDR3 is TGTGCCAGCAGCAATAGCGGGGGACAGGAAGATACGCAGTATTTT. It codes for CASSNSGGQEDTQYF.

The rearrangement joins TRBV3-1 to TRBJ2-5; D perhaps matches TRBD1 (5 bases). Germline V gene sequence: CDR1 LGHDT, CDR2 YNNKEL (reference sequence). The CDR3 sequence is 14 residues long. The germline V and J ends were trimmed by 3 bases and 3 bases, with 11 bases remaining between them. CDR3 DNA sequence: TGTGCCAGCAGCCAGGGGCTGCCGAAAGAGACCCAGTACTTC. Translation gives CASSQGLPKETQYF.

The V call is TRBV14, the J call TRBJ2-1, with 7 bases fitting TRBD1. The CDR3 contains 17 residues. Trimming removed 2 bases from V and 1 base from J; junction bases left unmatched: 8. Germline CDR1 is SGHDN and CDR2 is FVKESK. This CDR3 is CASSQNTGVFSYNEQFF. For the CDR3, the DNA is TGTGCCAGCAGCCAAAATACAGGGGTTTTTTCCTACAATGAGCAGTTCTTC.

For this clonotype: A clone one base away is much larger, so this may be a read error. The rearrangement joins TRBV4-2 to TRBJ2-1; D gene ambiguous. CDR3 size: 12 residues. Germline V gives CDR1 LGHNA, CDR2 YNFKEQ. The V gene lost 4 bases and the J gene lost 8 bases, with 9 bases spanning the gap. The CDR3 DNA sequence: TGTGCCAGCAGCCGAGAGATAGATGAGCAGTTCTTC. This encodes CASSREIDEQFF.